The sequence of this TCR beta chain was determined in a study of blood T cells in healthy people across ages. Study details: There was about one barcoded beta molecule captured by template switching per two T cells. Study-level findings and limits: A roughly linear age-dependent decrease characterized TCR beta diversity per million T cells. Strongly correlated with naive T cell percentage was TCR beta diversity.

Per-sample yields of isolated PBMCs were at least 6 million. The CDR3 has 19 residues. Trimming at V came to 3 bases and at J to 6 bases, leaving 15 bases not matched to a gene. Germline V gene sequence: CDR1 LGHDT, CDR2 YNNKEL (reference sequence). This clonotype was counted only a few times. Its antigen is as yet unknown. Then a second PCR, running about 6 to 11 cycles, was carried out with a sample-barcoded 5' primer and a J-beta primer mix. TCRdb recomputed calls from the 5' RACE reads with MiXCR, one row per CDR3 protein. Seen here are roughly 800,000 distinct CDR3 sequences, 58% observed once, and the top ten hold 22%.

V gene TRBV3-1 combines with J gene TRBJ2-1; 12 bases line up with TRBD2. This sequence was found in a man younger than 45 in good health. Sequencing was done on a sample of blood. In DNA, the CDR3 is TGTGCCAGCAGCCAGAGGGGCCGGGTCACTAGCGGGAGGTTCAATGAGCAGTTCTTC. Translation gives CASSQRGRVTSGRFNEQFF.